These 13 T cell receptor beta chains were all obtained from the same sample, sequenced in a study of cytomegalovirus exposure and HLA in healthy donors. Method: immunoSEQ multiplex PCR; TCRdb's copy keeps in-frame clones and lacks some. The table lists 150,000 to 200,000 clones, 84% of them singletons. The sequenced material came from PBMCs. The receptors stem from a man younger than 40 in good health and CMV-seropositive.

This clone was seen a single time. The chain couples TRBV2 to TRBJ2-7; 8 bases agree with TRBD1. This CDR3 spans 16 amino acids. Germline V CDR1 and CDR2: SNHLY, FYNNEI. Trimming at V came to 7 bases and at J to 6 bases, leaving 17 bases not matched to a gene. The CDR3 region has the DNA TGTGCCAGCACCCTCAACCCCGGACAGGGTGTGGTCGAGCAGTACTTC. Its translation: CASTLNPGQGVVEQYF.

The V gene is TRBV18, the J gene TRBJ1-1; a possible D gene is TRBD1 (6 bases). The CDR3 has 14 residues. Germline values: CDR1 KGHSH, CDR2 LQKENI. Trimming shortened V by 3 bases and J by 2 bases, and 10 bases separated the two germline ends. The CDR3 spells CASSPRDTNTEAFF. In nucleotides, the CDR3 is TGTGCCAGCTCACCCCGGGACACTAACACTGAAGCTTTCTTT.

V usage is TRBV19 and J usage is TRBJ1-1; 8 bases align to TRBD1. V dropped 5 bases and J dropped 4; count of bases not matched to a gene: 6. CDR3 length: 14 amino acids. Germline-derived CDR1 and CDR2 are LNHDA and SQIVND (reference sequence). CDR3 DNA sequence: TGTGCCAGTAGTCCGACAGGGGTCGGCACTGAAGCTTTCTTT. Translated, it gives CASSPTGVGTEAFF.

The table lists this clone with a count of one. The CDR3 nucleotides read TGTGCCAGCAGAATGGGACTGAATAGCAATCAGCCCCAGCATTTT. It encodes CASRMGLNSNQPQHF. V usage is TRBV6-1 and J usage is TRBJ1-5; D perhaps matches TRBD1 (5 bases). V lost 6 bases to trimming and J lost 0 bases, with 12 bases between them. The CDR3 consists of 15 residues. CDR1 is MNHNS, CDR2 SASEGT, per germline.

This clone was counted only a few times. The CDR3 sequence is CASSLEPEYSPLHF. The CDR3 nucleotides are TGTGCCAGCAGCTTAGAACCGGAGTATTCACCCCTCCACTTT. This chain joins TRBV7-2 and TRBJ1-6; the D is unclear. Germline CDR1 reads SGHTA; CDR2 reads FQGNSA. The CDR3 runs 14 residues. V was shortened by 1 base and J by 8 bases, with 9 bases between the two germline ends. The full variable domain, with the rest looked up from reference TRBV7-2 and TRBJ1-6, is GAGVSQSPSNKVTEKGKDVELRCDPISGHTALYWYRQSLGQGLEFLIYFQGNSAPDKSGLPSDRFSAERTGGSVSTLTIQRTQQEDSAVYLCASSLEPEYSPLHFGNGTRLTVT.

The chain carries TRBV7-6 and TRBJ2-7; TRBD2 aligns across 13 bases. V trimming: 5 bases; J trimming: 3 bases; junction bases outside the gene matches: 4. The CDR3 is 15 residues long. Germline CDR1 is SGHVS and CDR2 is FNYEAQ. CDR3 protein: CASSPGTSGIYEQYF. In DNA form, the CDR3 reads TGTGCCAGCAGCCCCGGGACTAGCGGGATCTACGAGCAGTACTTC.

The CDR3 nucleotides read TGTGCCAGCAGTAGCGACAGGGGGCTGGGCTATGGCTACACCTTC. It translates to CASSSDRGLGYGYTF. V usage is TRBV6-5 and J usage is TRBJ1-2; 10 nucleotides agree with TRBD1. The CDR3 length is 15 residues. Losses at the gene ends were 5 bases for V and 4 bases for J; bases not matched to a gene: 7. Germline-derived CDR1 and CDR2 are MNHEY and SVGAGI.

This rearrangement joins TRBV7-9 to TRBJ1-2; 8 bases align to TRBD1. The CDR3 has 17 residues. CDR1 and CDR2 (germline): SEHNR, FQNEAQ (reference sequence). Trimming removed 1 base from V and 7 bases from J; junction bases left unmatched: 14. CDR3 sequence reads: CASSLGVGRGHSSGYTF. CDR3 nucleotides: TGTGCCAGCAGCTTAGGGGTCGGCAGGGGGCATTCGTCTGGCTACACCTTC.

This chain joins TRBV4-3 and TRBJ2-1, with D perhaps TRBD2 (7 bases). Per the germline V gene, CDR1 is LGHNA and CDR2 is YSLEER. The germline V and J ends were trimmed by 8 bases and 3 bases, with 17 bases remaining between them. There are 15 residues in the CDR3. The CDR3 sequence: CASGPEGGIYNEQFF. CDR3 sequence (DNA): TGCGCCAGCGGTCCCGAGGGGGGGATCTACAATGAGCAGTTCTTC.

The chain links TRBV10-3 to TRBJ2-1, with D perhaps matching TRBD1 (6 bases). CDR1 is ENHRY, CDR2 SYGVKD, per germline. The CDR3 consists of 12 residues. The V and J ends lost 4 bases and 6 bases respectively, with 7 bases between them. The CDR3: CAISVGGNEQFF. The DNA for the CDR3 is TGTGCCATCAGTGTAGGGGGCAATGAGCAGTTCTTC.

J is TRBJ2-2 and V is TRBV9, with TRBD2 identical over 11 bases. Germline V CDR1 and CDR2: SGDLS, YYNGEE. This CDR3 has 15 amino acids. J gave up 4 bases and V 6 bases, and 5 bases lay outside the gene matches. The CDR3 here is CASTLGTSGTGELFF. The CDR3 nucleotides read TGTGCCAGCACCCTCGGGACTAGCGGCACCGGGGAGCTGTTTTTT.

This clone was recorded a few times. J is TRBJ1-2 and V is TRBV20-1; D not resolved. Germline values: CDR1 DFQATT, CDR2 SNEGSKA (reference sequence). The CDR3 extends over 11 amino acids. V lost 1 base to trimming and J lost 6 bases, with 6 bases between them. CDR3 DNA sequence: TGCAGTGCTAGAGCTCCTGATGGCTACACCTTC. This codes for CSARAPDGYTF.

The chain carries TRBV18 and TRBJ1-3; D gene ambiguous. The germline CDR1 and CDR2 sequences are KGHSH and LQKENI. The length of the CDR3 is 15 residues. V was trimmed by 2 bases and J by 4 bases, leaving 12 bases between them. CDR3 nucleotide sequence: TGTGCCAGCTCACCAACTCACGGCGGAGGAAACACCATATATTTT. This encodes CASSPTHGGGNTIYF.